This entry is about one TCR beta chain. Its antigen is still unknown. Unmatched junction bases numbered 16, after V lost 4 bases and J lost 8 bases. Per the germline V gene, CDR1 is LGHNA and CDR2 is YNFKEQ. The length of the CDR3 is 17 residues. Data came from immunoSEQ multiplex PCR; TCRdb stores just in-frame clones and leaves some out. The sample shows about 120,000 clones, around 90% of them seen only once. This specimen comes from a study of T cell responses to AZD1222 COVID-19 vaccine. Background on the study: Recipients boosted at about 4 weeks or about 12 weeks are pooled.

The study's findings and limits: Donors skewed white British and female; clonal diversity was possibly underestimated. The span of vaccine-associated CD4 TCRs extended across spike, with dominance at 160-218 and 743-854. Epitopes outside B.1.351 and B.1.1.7 mutated regions reportedly drew nearly half of spike TCRs.

The sample in question was peripheral blood, obtained on day 0 of AZD1222 vaccination. This chain joins TRBV4-2 and TRBJ1-4; 7 nucleotides match TRBD1. The clonotype was recovered from an adult in good health. The CDR3 protein is CASSLQGEIDFAEKLFF. The CDR3 nucleotides read TGTGCCAGCAGCCTTCAGGGGGAGATCGATTTCGCGGAAAAACTGTTTTTT.